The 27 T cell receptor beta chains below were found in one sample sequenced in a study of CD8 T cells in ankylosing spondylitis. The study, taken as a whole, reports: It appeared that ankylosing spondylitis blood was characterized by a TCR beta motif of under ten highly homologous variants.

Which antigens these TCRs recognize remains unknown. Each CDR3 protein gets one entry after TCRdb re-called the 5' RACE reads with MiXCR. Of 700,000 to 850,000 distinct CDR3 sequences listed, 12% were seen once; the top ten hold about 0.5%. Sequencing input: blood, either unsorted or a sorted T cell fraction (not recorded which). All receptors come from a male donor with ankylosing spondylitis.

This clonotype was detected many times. CDR3 nucleotide sequence: TGCGCCAGCAGCCAATCCGGGACCCGACTACGTTACAATGAGCAGTTCTTC. This encodes CASSQSGTRLRYNEQFF. This chain uses TRBV4-3 with TRBJ2-1; tentatively, D is TRBD1 or TRBD2 (5 bases each). The germline V gene has CDR1 LGHNA and CDR2 YSLEER. The CDR3 totals 17 residues. The V end was cut by 2 bases, the J end by 4 bases, with 18 bases between.

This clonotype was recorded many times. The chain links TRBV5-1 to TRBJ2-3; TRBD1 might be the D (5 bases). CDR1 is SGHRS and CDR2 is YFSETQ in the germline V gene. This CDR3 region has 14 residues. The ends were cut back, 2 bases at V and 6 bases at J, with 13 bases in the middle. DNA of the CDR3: TGCGCCAGCAGCTTCTTTCAGGGAACGGATACGCAGTATTTT. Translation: CASSFFQGTDTQYF.

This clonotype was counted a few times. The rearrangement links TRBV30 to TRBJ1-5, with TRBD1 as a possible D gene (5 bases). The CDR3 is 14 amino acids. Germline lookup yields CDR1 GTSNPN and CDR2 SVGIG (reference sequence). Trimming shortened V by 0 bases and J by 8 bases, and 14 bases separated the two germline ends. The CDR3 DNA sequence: TGTGCCTGGAGTGTAGGACACCCGACGAAGCCCCAGCATTTT. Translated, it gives CAWSVGHPTKPQHF.

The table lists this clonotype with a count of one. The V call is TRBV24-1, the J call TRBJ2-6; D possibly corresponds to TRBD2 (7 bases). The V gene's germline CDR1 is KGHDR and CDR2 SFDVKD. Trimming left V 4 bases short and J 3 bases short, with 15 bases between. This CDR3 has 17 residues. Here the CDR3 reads CATSDPRGGDGANVLTF. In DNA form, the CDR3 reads TGTGCCACCAGTGACCCCAGGGGAGGGGATGGGGCCAACGTCCTGACTTTC.

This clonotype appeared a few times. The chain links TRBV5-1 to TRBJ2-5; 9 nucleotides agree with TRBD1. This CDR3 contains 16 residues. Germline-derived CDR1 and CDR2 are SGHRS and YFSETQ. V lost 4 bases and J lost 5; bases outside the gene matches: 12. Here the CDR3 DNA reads TGCGCCAGCAGCCCATTACCGACAGGGGGGGTCGAGACCCAGTACTTC. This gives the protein CASSPLPTGGVETQYF.

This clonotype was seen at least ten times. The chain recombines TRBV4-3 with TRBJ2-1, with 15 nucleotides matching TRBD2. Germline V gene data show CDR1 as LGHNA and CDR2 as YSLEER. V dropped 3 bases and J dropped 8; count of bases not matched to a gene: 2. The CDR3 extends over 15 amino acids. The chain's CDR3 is CASSHGLAGGDEQFF. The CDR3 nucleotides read TGCGCCAGCAGCCACGGACTAGCGGGAGGGGATGAGCAGTTCTTC.

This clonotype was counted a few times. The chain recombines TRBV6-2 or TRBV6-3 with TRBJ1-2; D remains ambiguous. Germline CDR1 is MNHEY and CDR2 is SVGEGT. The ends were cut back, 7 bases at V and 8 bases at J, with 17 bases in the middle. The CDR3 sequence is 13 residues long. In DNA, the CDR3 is TGTGCCAGCACCCAAACCACAGAACCGGGCTACACCTTC. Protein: CASTQTTEPGYTF.

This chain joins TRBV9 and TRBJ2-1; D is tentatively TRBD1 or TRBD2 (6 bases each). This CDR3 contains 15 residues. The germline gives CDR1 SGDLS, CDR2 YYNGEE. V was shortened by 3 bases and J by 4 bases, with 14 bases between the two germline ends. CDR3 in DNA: TGTGCCAGCAGCGGAGGGGGGCATCGATACAATGAGCAGTTCTTC. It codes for CASSGGGHRYNEQFF.

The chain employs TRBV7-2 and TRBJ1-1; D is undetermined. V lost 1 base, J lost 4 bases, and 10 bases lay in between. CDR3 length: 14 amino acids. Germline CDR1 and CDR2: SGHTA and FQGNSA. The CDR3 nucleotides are TGTGCCAGCAGCTTAGGAGCCAGCAGCACTGAAGCTTTCTTT. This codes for CASSLGASSTEAFF. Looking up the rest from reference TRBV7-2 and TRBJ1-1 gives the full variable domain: GAGVSQSPSNKVTEKGKDVELRCDPISGHTALYWYRQSLGQGLEFLIYFQGNSAPDKSGLPSDRFSAERTGGSVSTLTIQRTQQEDSAVYLCASSLGASSTEAFFGQGTRLTVV.

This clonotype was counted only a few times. As DNA, the CDR3 is TGTGCCAGCAGCGTAGAAGGGACAACCTTGGGTTCACCCCTCCACTTT. Amino acid sequence: CASSVEGTTLGSPLHF. The gene calls are TRBV9 and TRBJ1-6; maybe TRBD1 (6 bases). CDR1 and CDR2 from the germline V gene are SGDLS and YYNGEE. CDR3 length equals 16 residues. Trimming took off 0 bases at V and 9 bases at J, with 16 bases between the two ends.

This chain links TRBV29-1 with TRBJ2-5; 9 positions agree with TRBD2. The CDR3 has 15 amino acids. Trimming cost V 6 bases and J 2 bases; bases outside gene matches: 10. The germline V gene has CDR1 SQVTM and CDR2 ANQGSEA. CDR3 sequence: CSVFGTSRSQETQYF. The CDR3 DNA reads TGCAGCGTCTTCGGGACTAGCCGATCTCAAGAGACCCAGTACTTC.

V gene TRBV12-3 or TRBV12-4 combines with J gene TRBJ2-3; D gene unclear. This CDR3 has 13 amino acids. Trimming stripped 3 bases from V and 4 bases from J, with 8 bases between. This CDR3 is CASSFIAADTQYF. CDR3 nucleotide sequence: TGTGCCAGCAGTTTCATCGCGGCAGATACGCAGTATTTT.

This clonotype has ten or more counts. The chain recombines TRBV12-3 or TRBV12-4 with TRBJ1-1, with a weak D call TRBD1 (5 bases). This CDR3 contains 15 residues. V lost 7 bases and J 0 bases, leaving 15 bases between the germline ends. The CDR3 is CASKPTGAVNTEAFF. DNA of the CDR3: TGTGCCAGCAAACCAACTGGGGCGGTGAACACTGAAGCTTTCTTT.

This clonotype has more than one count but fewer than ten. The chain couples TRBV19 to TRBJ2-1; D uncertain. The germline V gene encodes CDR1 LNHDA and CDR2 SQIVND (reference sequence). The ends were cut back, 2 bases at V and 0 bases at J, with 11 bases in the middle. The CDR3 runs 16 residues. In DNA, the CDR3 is TGTGCCAGTAGTATACAGTTGCTCAGCTCCTACAATGAGCAGTTCTTC. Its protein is CASSIQLLSSYNEQFF.

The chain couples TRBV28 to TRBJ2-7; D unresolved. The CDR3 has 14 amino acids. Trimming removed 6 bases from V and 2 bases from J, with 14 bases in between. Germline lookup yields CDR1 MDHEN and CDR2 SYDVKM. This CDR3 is CASSLYGVAYEQYF. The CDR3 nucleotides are TGTGCCAGCAGCCTGTATGGGGTCGCCTACGAGCAGTACTTC.

For the CDR3, the DNA is TGTGCCAGCAGCTTAGGGAGGGCAGGCACAGATACGCAGTATTTT. Residues: CASSLGRAGTDTQYF. The chain has TRBV11-2 and TRBJ2-3; D might be TRBD2 (6 bases). This CDR3 contains 15 residues. The germline V and J ends were trimmed by 1 base and 1 base, with 9 bases remaining between them. Germline CDR1 is SGHAT and CDR2 is FQNNGV. The complete variable domain, with remaining parts taken from reference TRBV11-2 and TRBJ2-3, reads EAGVAQSPRYKIIEKRQSVAFWCNPISGHATLYWYQQILGQGPKLLIQFQNNGVVDDSQLPKDRFSAERLKGVDSTLKIQPAKLEDSAVYLCASSLGRAGTDTQYFGPGTRLTVL.

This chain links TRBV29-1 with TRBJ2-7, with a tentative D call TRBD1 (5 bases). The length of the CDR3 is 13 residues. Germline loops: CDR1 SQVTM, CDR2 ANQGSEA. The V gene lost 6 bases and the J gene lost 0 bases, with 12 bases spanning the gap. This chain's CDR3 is CSVSRASSYEQYF. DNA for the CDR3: TGCAGCGTCTCCAGGGCAAGCTCCTACGAGCAGTACTTC.

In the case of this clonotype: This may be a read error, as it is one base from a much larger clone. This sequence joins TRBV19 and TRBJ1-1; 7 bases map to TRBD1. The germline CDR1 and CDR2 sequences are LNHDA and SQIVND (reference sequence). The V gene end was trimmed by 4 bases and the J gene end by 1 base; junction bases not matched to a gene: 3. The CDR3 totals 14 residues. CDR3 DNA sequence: TGTGCCAGTAGTACCCACAGGGGGAACACTGAAGCTTTCTTT. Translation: CASSTHRGNTEAFF.

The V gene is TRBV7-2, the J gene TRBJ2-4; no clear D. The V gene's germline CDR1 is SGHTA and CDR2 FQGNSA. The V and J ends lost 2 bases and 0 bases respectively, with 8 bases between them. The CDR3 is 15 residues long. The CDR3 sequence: CASSLQTLAKNIQYF. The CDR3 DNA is TGTGCCAGCAGCTTACAGACCTTAGCCAAAAACATTCAGTACTTC.

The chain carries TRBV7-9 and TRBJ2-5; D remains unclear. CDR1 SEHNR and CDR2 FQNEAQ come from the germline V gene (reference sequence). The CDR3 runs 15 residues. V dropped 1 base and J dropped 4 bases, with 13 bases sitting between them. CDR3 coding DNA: TGTGCCAGCAGCTTAGGTGATCGGATTGGAGAGACCCAGTACTTC. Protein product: CASSLGDRIGETQYF. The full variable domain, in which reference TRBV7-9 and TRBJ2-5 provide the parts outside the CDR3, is DTGVSQNPRHKITKRGQNVTFRCDPISEHNRLYWYRQTLGQGPEFLTYFQNEAQLEKSRLLSDRFSAERPKGSFSTLEIQRTEQGDSAMYLCASSLGDRIGETQYFGPGTRLLVL.

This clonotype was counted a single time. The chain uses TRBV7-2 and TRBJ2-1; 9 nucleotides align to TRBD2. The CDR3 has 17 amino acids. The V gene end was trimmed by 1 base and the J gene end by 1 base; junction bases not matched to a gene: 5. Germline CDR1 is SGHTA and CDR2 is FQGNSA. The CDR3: CASSLGRRGGSYNEQFF. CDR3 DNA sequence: TGTGCCAGCAGCTTAGGTAGGCGGGGGGGTTCCTACAATGAGCAGTTCTTC.

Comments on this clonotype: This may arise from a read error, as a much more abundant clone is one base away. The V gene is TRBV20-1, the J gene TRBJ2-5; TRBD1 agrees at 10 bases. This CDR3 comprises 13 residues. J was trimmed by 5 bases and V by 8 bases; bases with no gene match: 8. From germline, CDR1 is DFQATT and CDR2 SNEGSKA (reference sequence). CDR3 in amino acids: CSLRQGAPETQYF. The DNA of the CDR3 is TGCAGTTTGAGACAGGGGGCTCCGGAGACCCAGTACTTC.

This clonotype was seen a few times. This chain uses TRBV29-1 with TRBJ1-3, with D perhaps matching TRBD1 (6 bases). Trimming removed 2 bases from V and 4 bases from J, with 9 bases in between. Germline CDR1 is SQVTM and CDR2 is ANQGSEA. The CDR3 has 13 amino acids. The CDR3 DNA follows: TGCAGCGTTGAACTTGACAGGGGAAACACCATATATTTT. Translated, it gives CSVELDRGNTIYF.

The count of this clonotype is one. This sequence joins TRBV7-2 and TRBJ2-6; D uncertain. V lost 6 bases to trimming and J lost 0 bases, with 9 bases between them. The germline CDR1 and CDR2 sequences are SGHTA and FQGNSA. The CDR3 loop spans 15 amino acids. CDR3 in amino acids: CASRIGPSGANVLTF. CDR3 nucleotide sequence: TGTGCCAGCAGGATAGGGCCCTCTGGGGCCAACGTCCTGACTTTC.

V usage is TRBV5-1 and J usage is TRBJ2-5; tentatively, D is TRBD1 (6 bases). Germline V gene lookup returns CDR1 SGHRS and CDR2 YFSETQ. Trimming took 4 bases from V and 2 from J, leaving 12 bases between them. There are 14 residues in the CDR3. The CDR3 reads CASSRGTPQETQYF. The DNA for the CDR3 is TGCGCCAGCAGCAGAGGGACACCGCAAGAGACCCAGTACTTC.

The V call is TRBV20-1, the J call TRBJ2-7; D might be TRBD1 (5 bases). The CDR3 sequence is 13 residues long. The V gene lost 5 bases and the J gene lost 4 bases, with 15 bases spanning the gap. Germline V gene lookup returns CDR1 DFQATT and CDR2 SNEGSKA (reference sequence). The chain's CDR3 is CSALRQTSYEQYF. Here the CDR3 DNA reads TGCAGTGCTCTTAGACAGACCTCTTACGAGCAGTACTTC.

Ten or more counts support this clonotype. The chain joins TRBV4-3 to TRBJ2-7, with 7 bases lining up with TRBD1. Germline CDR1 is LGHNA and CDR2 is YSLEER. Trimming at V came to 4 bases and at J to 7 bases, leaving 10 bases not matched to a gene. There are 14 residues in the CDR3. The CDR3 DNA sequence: TGCGCCAGCAGCCCCCTGACAGGGATAGGGGAGCAGTACTTC. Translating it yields CASSPLTGIGEQYF.